This T cell receptor beta chain derives from a study of CD8 T cells in Susac syndrome. This CDR3 comprises 14 residues. Trimming removed 3 bases at V and 1 base at J, with 8 bases between. The germline gives CDR1 SGHVS, CDR2 FQNEAQ. RNA was extracted with the RNeasy kit, and a quantity of 0.5 to 1 ug was reverse transcribed using random hexamers. TCR beta CDR3 was amplified by immunoSEQ multiplex PCR. This amplification extended across 54 Vbeta and 13 Jbeta segments. TCRdb redid the calling of the immunoSEQ multiplex PCR reads with MiXCR, one entry per CDR3 protein. The repertoire holds roughly 200,000 distinct CDR3 sequences, approximately 95% seen once, with 0.082% in the top ten. In the multiple sclerosis control group, patients were treatment-naive and had stable or active relapsing-remitting disease. This clonotype occurred once.

The sequencing sample was made of CD4+ T cells from PBMCs. This chain uses TRBV7-8 with TRBJ2-3, with D possibly matching TRBD2 (5 bases). This clonotype originated in a human donor with multiple sclerosis. The CDR3 bases are TGTGCCAGCAGCTTGGACTGGGGCACAGATACGCAGTATTTT. Its protein is CASSLDWGTDTQYF.